A selection of T cell receptor beta chains follows, all from one sample in a study of PD-1 blockade in classical Hodgkin lymphoma. TCRdb's copy holds only in-frame clones and misses some; the assay was immunoSEQ multiplex PCR. This sample has tens of thousands of clones; around 80% occur once, and the top ten carry about a tenth. Sequencing was performed on peripheral blood mononuclear cells (PBMCs), taken before the fourth cycle of nivolumab. The receptors derive from a human donor with classical Hodgkin lymphoma. Both conserved end residues are part of each CDR3. D genes are given only for firm matches. Part of the rows lack a size; the others show once, few, many or a class for expanded clones.

cdr3_nt	cdr3_aa	clone_size	d_call	v_call	j_call
TGTGCCAGCGAGGGACGGGTCCCCAATCAGCCCCAGCATTTT	CASEGRVPNQPQHF	.	.	TRBV6-4	TRBJ1-5
TGTGCCAGTAATACACCCACTAGCGGTTACACAGATACGCAGTATTTT	CASNTPTSGYTDTQYF	.	TRBD2	TRBV19	TRBJ2-3
TGTGCCAGCAGCTTAGCCGGACAGGCGAGCTCTGGAAACACCATATATTTT	CASSLAGQASSGNTIYF	few	TRBD1	TRBV7-6	TRBJ1-3
TGCGCCAGCAGCTTGGAGGGGAGCTCCTACAATGAGCAGTTCTTC	CASSLEGSSYNEQFF	.	.	TRBV5-1	TRBJ2-1
TGTGCCAGCAGCCAAGGGTCGTGGAAGAGTGAAAAACTGTTTTTT	CASSQGSWKSEKLFF	.	.	TRBV14	TRBJ1-4
TGTGCCAGCAGCGGACGACAGGCCCCGGATCCCAAAAACATTCAGTACTTC	CASSGRQAPDPKNIQYF	once	.	TRBV9	TRBJ2-4
TGTGCCAGCAGCTTGTCGGGGGGGGCTCTTTCCTACGAGCAGTACTTC	CASSLSGGALSYEQYF	.	TRBD2	TRBV7-6	TRBJ2-7
TGTGCCAGTACCCGGGGGGCGCCGGAAGACGAGCAGTACTTC	CASTRGAPEDEQYF	few	.	TRBV19	TRBJ2-7
TGCGCCAGCAGCCAAGGGGTCCGCTCCTACAATGAGCAGTTCTTC	CASSQGVRSYNEQFF	.	.	TRBV4-3	TRBJ2-1
TGTGCCAGCAGCTTGAGCGGGGGGGCTCGGAATGAGCAGTTCTTC	CASSLSGGARNEQFF	.	TRBD2	TRBV11-2	TRBJ2-1
TGCGCCAGCACCGGGGACAGGGACTATGGCTACACCTTC	CASTGDRDYGYTF	.	TRBD1	TRBV5-1	TRBJ1-2
TGTGCCAGCAGTTTGACAGTGACGCACGAGCAGTACTTC	CASSLTVTHEQYF	.	.	TRBV6-5	TRBJ2-7
TGCGCCAGCAGCACGATACTAGCGCCGAGCTCCTACGAGCAGTACTTC	CASSTILAPSSYEQYF	.	TRBD2	TRBV5-1	TRBJ2-7
TGTGCCAGTAGCCGGGGGGGACAAGAGACCCAGTACTTC	CASSRGGQETQYF	.	TRBD2	TRBV19	TRBJ2-5
TGTGCCAGCAGTTACAACAGGGCGAGGGGCTACACCTTC	CASSYNRARGYTF	.	.	TRBV6-5	TRBJ1-2
TGTGCCAGCAGCTTGAGTGGCACTGAAGCTTTCTTT	CASSLSGTEAFF	.	.	TRBV5-5	TRBJ1-1
TGTGCCATCAGTGGCCGCAGGGGTATTAGCACAGATACGCAGTATTTT	CAISGRRGISTDTQYF	.	.	TRBV10-3	TRBJ2-3
TGTGCCAGCAGTTACGACAGGGCTCGGGAGACCCAGTACTTC	CASSYDRARETQYF	.	TRBD1	TRBV6-5	TRBJ2-5
TGTGCCAGCACGAATCGGGGACTAGCGTTCGAGCAGTACTTC	CASTNRGLAFEQYF	.	TRBD2	TRBV5-6	TRBJ2-7
TGTGCCAGTAGTTCACCGGGACAGGGGACAGACTCCTATAATTCACCCCTCCACTTT	CASSSPGQGTDSYNSPLHF	.	TRBD1	TRBV19	TRBJ1-6
TGTGCCAGTAGTATAGATAGGTTCAGTTTTGGCTACACCTTC	CASSIDRFSFGYTF	.	.	TRBV19	TRBJ1-2
TGCGCCAGCAGCCCCAACAGGGGGCTTGGCTCTGGAAACACCATATATTTT	CASSPNRGLGSGNTIYF	.	TRBD1	TRBV4-1	TRBJ1-3
TGCGCCAGCAGCTTGGTTTCCAGGGGGCGTCGGGAGCTGTTTTTT	CASSLVSRGRRELFF	.	TRBD1	TRBV5-1	TRBJ2-2
TGTGCCAGCAGCACCACCTTCCTAGGGACCCAGTACTTC	CASSTTFLGTQYF	.	.	TRBV7-8	TRBJ2-5
TGTGCCAGCAGCCTAACGGGACAGATCACAACCGGGGAGCTGTTTTTT	CASSLTGQITTGELFF	.	TRBD1	TRBV5-4	TRBJ2-2
TGTGCCAGCAGCGCACAGGGGACGGGCAATCAGCCCCAGCATTTT	CASSAQGTGNQPQHF	.	TRBD1	TRBV9	TRBJ1-5
TGTGCCAGCAGCTCGGCGGGACAGGGCCTTATTACGCCCTACGAGCAGTACTTC	CASSSAGQGLITPYEQYF	.	TRBD1	TRBV5-6	TRBJ2-7
TGTGCCAGCAGCGTCCGGTTTAAGGGAAGGGATGAGCAGTTCTTC	CASSVRFKGRDEQFF	.	.	TRBV9	TRBJ2-1
TGTGCCAGCAGCTTACAGGGGGACTACGAGCAGTACTTC	CASSLQGDYEQYF	.	TRBD1	TRBV7-3	TRBJ2-7
TGTGCCAGCAGTTTGAGCAGTGCGAGCTCCTACGAGCAGTACTTC	CASSLSSASSYEQYF	.	.	TRBV27	TRBJ2-7
TGTGCCAGCAGCTTAGGGGGGGCAAGTACAGATACGCAGTATTTT	CASSLGGASTDTQYF	.	.	TRBV7-9	TRBJ2-3
TGTGCCAGCAACAGGGTTAACCCTGGAAACACCATATATTTT	CASNRVNPGNTIYF	.	.	TRBV19	TRBJ1-3
TGTGCCAGCTCTTGGGACAGAGTAGGCGAGCAGTACTTC	CASSWDRVGEQYF	.	TRBD1	TRBV2	TRBJ2-7
TGTGCCAGCAGTACCGGGACAAATCCCGAGCAGTACTTC	CASSTGTNPEQYF	.	.	TRBV25-1	TRBJ2-7
TGTGCCAGCTCACCAGGGGGGCACTACGAGCAGTACTTC	CASSPGGHYEQYF	few	.	TRBV18	TRBJ2-7
TGTGCCAGCAGTTTCCTCGGGCCCCCGAGTGACACCGGGGAGCTGTTTTTT	CASSFLGPPSDTGELFF	once	.	TRBV28	TRBJ2-2
TGTGCCAGTAGTAGACAGGGTGGTGAAAAACTGTTTTTT	CASSRQGGEKLFF	many	TRBD1	TRBV19	TRBJ1-4
TGTGCCAGCAGCCCAGGACTAGCGGACTACAATGAGCAGTTCTTC	CASSPGLADYNEQFF	.	TRBD2	TRBV5-4	TRBJ2-1
TGTGCCAGCAGAAGGGACAGGGTGGTGGAGACCCAGTACTTC	CASRRDRVVETQYF	.	TRBD1	TRBV6-1	TRBJ2-5
TGCAGCGTTGAAGTACGGATGAACACTGAAGCTTTCTTT	CSVEVRMNTEAFF	.	.	TRBV29-1	TRBJ1-1
TGCGCCAGCAGTCAATCCCTAGCGGGGGCCGGGGATACGCAGTATTTT	CASSQSLAGAGDTQYF	.	TRBD2	TRBV23-1	TRBJ2-3
TGTGCCAGCAGTCCAGCGGGGACTTTCTCTTACGAGCAGTACTTC	CASSPAGTFSYEQYF	once	TRBD2	TRBV28	TRBJ2-7
TGTGCCAGTGGACAGGGTGAGGCAGATACGCAGTATTTT	CASGQGEADTQYF	few	TRBD1	TRBV19	TRBJ2-3
TGTGCCACCAGACAGAATATGAACACTGAAGCTTTCTTT	CATRQNMNTEAFF	few	.	TRBV6-4	TRBJ1-1
TGTGCCAGCTCACCTAGGACAGGGGACCAGCCCCGGCATTTT	CASSPRTGDQPRHF	once	TRBD1	TRBV18	TRBJ1-5
TGTGCCAGCAGCTCGGACGGAGATACGCAGTATTTT	CASSSDGDTQYF	.	.	TRBV5-4	TRBJ2-3
TGTGCCAGCAGGGGGGACAGGAACACTGAAGCTTTCTTT	CASRGDRNTEAFF	.	TRBD1	TRBV6-5	TRBJ1-1
TGTGCCAGCACGGTCGAGTTGGCCAAAAACATTCAGTACTTC	CASTVELAKNIQYF	.	.	TRBV6-1	TRBJ2-4
TGTGCCAGCAGTGCCGACCGGGCAGCGACAGATACGCAGTATTTT	CASSADRAATDTQYF	.	.	TRBV25-1	TRBJ2-3
TGTGCCAGCAGCTTAACACGGTTAGCCAAAAACATTCAGTACTTC	CASSLTRLAKNIQYF	.	.	TRBV13	TRBJ2-4
TGTGCCAGTAGGGGTGCAGGGAGAGGGAATGAAAAACTGTTTTTT	CASRGAGRGNEKLFF	.	.	TRBV19	TRBJ1-4
TGTGCCAGCAGTTATGGGGAGACCCAGTACTTC	CASSYGETQYF	.	.	TRBV6-6	TRBJ2-5
TGCAGCGTGATCTGGGGGCAGGTTCATGGCTACACCTTC	CSVIWGQVHGYTF	.	.	TRBV29-1	TRBJ1-2